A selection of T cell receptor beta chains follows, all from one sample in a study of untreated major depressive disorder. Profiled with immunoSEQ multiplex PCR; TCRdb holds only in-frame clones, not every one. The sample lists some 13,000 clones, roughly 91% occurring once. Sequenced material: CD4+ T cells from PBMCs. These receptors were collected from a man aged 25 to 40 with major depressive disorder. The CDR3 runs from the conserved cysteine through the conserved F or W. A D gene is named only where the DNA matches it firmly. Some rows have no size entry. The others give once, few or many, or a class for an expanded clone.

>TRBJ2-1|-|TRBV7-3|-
TGTGCCAGCAGCTTAGGATCCAGCTACAATGAGCAGTTCTTC
CASSLGSSYNEQFF
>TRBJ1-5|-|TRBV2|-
TGTGCCAGCAGTGAGGGGGTATTAGGTAGCAATCAGCCCCAGCATTTT
CASSEGVLGSNQPQHF
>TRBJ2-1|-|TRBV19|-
TGTGCCAGTAGTATAGGTCAGAGCTCCTACAATGAGCAGTTCTTC
CASSIGQSSYNEQFF
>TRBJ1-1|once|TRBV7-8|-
TGTGCCAGCAGCTGGGACCGAACTGAAGCTTTCTTT
CASSWDRTEAFF
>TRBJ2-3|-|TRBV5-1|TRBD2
TGCGCCAGCAGTTCGGGGGGTGGTGATACGCAGTATTTT
CASSSGGGDTQYF
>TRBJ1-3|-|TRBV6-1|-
TGTGCCAGCACCTTATCCAGGATGGTAGACACCATATATTTT
CASTLSRMVDTIYF
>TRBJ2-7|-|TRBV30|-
TGTGCCTGGAGTGCCCAGACAGGCGAGGAGTACTTC
CAWSAQTGEEYF
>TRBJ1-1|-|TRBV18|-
TGTGCCAGCTCACCACCTAGGGGTTCGGGCGTCACTGAAGCTTTCTTT
CASSPPRGSGVTEAFF
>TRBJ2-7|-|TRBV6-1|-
TGTGCCAGCAGTGAGATTTGGGACGCGACCTACGAGCAGTACTTC
CASSEIWDATYEQYF
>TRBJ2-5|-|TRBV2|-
TGTGCCAGCAGCCCATTAGGGGGAGGAGAGACCCAGTACTTC
CASSPLGGGETQYF
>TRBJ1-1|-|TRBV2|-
TGTGCCAGCCTCAAGGGACGGACGAACACTGAAGCTTTCTTT
CASLKGRTNTEAFF
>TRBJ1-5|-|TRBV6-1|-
TGTGCCAGCCGGACGGGGGGGTGGGGAGGTCAGCCCCAGCATTTT
CASRTGGWGGQPQHF
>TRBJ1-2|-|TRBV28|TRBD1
TGTGCCAGCAGCCGAGGAGGGGGCGAAGGAGTCTATGGCTACACCTTC
CASSRGGGEGVYGYTF
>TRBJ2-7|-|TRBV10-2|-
TGCGCCAGCAGTGAACGGACAGACTCCTACGAGCAGTACTTC
CASSERTDSYEQYF
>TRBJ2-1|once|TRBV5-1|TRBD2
TGCGCCAGCAGCCCAACCGGGACTAGCGGGGTCAATGAGCAGTTCTTC
CASSPTGTSGVNEQFF
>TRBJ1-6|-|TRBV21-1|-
TGTGCCAGCAGGCTCGGGGGGCGATCCCCCCACTTT
CASRLGGRSPHF
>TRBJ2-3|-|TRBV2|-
TGTGCCAGCTACTCAACAGATACGCAGTATTTT
CASYSTDTQYF
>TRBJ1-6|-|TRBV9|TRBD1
TGTGCCAGCAGCGTAGGACAGGGAACACCCCTCCACTTT
CASSVGQGTPLHF
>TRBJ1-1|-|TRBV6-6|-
TGTGCCAGCAGTTCACAAAAGCAGACCATGAACACTGAAGCTTTCTTT
CASSSQKQTMNTEAFF
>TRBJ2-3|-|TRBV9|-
TGTGCCAGCAGCGTAGTGGGTGCAGATACGCAGTATTTT
CASSVVGADTQYF
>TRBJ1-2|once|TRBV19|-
TGTGCCAGTAGTCCCCGACTCTTGAGCCCTTATGGCTACACCTTC
CASSPRLLSPYGYTF
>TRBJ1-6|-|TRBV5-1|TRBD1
TGCGCCAGCAGACGGACAGGGGAATATAATTCACCCCTCCACTTT
CASRRTGEYNSPLHF
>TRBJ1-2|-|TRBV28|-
TGTGCCAGCAGAACAGCCCTCTCTGGCTATGGCTACACCTTC
CASRTALSGYGYTF
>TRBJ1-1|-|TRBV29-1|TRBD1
TGCAGCGTGGGAAGCCGGGACAGAGAAGCTTTCTTT
CSVGSRDREAFF
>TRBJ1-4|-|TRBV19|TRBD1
TGTGCCAGTAGTATAAGAGGGACAGGCAATGAAAAACTGTTTTTT
CASSIRGTGNEKLFF
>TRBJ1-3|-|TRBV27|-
TGTGCCAGCAGTTTAAGGGGGGCCACGGCTGGAAACACCATATATTTT
CASSLRGATAGNTIYF
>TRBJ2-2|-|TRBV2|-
TGTGCCAGCAGTGAGGGAAGGCGGAAGGACACCGGGGAGCTGTTTTTT
CASSEGRRKDTGELFF
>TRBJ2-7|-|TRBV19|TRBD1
TGTGCCAGTAGTGGGTTCCCGGGACAGGGACGCTACGAGCAGTACTTC
CASSGFPGQGRYEQYF
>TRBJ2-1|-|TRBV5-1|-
TGCGCCAGCAGTCAACCGAAGGCGTACGAGCAGTTCTTC
CASSQPKAYEQFF
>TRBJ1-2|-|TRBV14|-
TGTGCCAGCAGCCCTGGAAGGACTTATGGCTACACCTTC
CASSPGRTYGYTF
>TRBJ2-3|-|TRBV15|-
TGTGCCACCAGCAGACTTACAGGGACGCGCACAGATACGCAGTATTTT
CATSRLTGTRTDTQYF
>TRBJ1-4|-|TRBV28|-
TGTGCCAGCTCGTCCTCAAGAGAGGGTGCAAAACTGTTTTTT
CASSSSREGAKLFF
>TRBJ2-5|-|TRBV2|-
TGTGCCAGCAGCCTCGGACAGTTAGAGACCCAGTACTTC
CASSLGQLETQYF
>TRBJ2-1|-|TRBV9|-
TGTGCCAGCAGCGTAAACACGGTTTCCTACAATGAGCAGTTCTTC
CASSVNTVSYNEQFF
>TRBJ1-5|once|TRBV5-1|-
TGCGCCAGCAGCTTGGAGGGGGGCTTAGGGCAGCCCCAGCATTTT
CASSLEGGLGQPQHF
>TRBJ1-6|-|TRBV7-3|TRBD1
TGTGCCAGCAGCACTTACAGGGGATCCCCTCTCCACTTT
CASSTYRGSPLHF
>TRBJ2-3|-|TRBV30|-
TGTGCCTGGAGTGAGACAGATACGCAGTATTTT
CAWSETDTQYF
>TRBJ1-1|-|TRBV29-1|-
TGCAGCGTTTCGAGTAGACGGAACACTGAAGCTTTCTTT
CSVSSRRNTEAFF
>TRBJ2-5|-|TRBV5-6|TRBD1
TGTGCCAGCAGCCGGGACAGGGGAGGGGAGACCCAGTACTTC
CASSRDRGGETQYF
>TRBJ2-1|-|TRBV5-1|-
TGCGCCAGCAGCTTGGGTGCGGCCTCCTACAATGAGCAGTTCTTC
CASSLGAASYNEQFF
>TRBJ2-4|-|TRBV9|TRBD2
TGTGCCAGCAGCGTGGGAAGCGGGGGGTTAGCCAAAAACATTCAGTACTTC
CASSVGSGGLAKNIQYF
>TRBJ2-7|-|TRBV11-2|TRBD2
TGTGCCAGCAGCTTAGTTCTTAGCGGGGCCCCCTACGAGCAGTACTTC
CASSLVLSGAPYEQYF
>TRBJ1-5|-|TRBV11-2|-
TGTGCCAGCAGCTTACAGGTGGGACAGCCCCAGCATTTT
CASSLQVGQPQHF
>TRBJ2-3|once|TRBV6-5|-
TGTGCCAGCAGCTCTACACAGACTCGGGCAGATACGCAGTATTTT
CASSSTQTRADTQYF
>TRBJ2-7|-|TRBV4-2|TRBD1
TGTGCCAGCAGCCAAGATACGGGGAGACAGGGTTTTCGCGAGCAGTACTTC
CASSQDTGRQGFREQYF
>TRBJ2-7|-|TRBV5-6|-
TGTGCCAGCAGCTTGCCGGGGGGCGGGTACGAGCAGTACTTC
CASSLPGGGYEQYF
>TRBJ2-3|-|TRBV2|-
TGTGCCAGCAGCCTACTGCGACTAGATACGCAGTATTTT
CASSLLRLDTQYF
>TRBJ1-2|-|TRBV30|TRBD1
TGTGCCTGGGGACAGGGCAACTATGGCTACACCTTC
CAWGQGNYGYTF
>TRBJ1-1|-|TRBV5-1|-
TGCGCCAGCAGCAACCAGGGCACTGAAGCTTTCTTT
CASSNQGTEAFF
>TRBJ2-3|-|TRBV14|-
TGTGCCAGCAGCCGGCGACGAGATACGCAGTATTTT
CASSRRRDTQYF
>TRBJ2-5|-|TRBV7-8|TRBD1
TGTGCCAGCAGCCAGGGCCAGGGGGCACGAGAGACCCAGTACTTC
CASSQGQGARETQYF
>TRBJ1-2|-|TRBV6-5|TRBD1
TGTGCCAGCAGACCACGGGACAGGGATTACTATGGCTACACCTTC
CASRPRDRDYYGYTF
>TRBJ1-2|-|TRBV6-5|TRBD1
TGTGCCAGCAGGGTGACAGGGGTCGGCTATGGCTACACCTTC
CASRVTGVGYGYTF
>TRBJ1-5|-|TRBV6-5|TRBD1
TGTGCCAGCAGTTACTCTCGGGACAGAGGACAGCCCCAGCATTTT
CASSYSRDRGQPQHF
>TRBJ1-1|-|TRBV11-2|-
TGTGCCAGCAGCTGGGCGGGGAGGCCTGAAGCTTTCTTT
CASSWAGRPEAFF
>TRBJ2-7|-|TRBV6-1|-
TGTGCCAGCAGGACGGGCTTTGGGGCCTACGAGCAGTACTTC
CASRTGFGAYEQYF
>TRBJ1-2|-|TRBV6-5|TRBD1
TGTGCCAGCAGTCGGGACAGGATTTATGGCTACACCTTC
CASSRDRIYGYTF
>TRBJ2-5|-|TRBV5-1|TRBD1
TGCGCCAGCAGCGACCGGACAGGGATAGAGACCCAGTACTTC
CASSDRTGIETQYF
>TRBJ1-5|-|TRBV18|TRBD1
TGTGCCAGCTCACCCGGACAGGGGTCGGGAAGTCAGCCCCAGCATTTT
CASSPGQGSGSQPQHF
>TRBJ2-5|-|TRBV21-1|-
TGTGCCAGCAGCAAAGTACGGGACAGGGAACGGCAAGAGACCCAGTACTTC
CASSKVRDRERQETQYF